This entry lists 20 T cell receptor beta chains sequenced from one sample in a study of cytomegalovirus exposure and HLA in healthy donors. Amplification used 60 Vbeta primers and 13 Jbeta primers. Sequencing was performed with immunoSEQ multiplex PCR; in TCRdb, only in-frame clones are kept and a portion is missing. The repertoire has roughly 160,000 clones, approximately 80% of them found once; the top ten carry roughly 2.3%. The sample comprised PBMCs. The receptors shown here come from a male donor in good health and CMV-seronegative.

This chain links TRBV14 with TRBJ2-7; TRBD1 agrees at 9 bases. After removal of 9 bases from V and 1 base from J, the junction contained 1 base not matched to a gene. The germline gives CDR1 SGHDN, CDR2 FVKESK. This CDR3 contains 12 residues. This chain's CDR3 is CASGTGSYEQYF. CDR3 DNA: TGTGCCAGTGGGACAGGGTCCTACGAGCAGTACTTC.

The chain carries TRBV6-1 and TRBJ2-7; 7 bases map to TRBD1. The CDR3 extends over 15 amino acids. With V trimmed by 3 bases and J by 0 bases, 5 bases remained unmatched. The V gene's germline CDR1 is MNHNS and CDR2 SASEGT. CDR3 sequence (DNA): TGTGCCAGCAGTGATAGGACAGGATTCTCCTACGAGCAGTACTTC. Amino acids: CASSDRTGFSYEQYF.

The chain combines TRBV25-1 with TRBJ1-6, with D hard to call. Trimming shortened V by 7 bases and J by 7 bases, and 11 bases separated the two germline ends. Looked up from germline, CDR1 is MGHDK and CDR2 is SYGVNS. The CDR3 extends over 13 amino acids. Written as DNA, the CDR3 is TGTGCCAGCATTGGCCTGAGGAATTCACCCCTCCACTTT. This codes for CASIGLRNSPLHF.

This sequence joins TRBV6-6 and TRBJ2-5; tentative D call: TRBD1 (6 bases). The V gene lost 7 bases and the J gene lost 7 bases, with 16 bases spanning the gap. CDR1 and CDR2 from the germline V gene are MNHNY and SVGAGI (reference sequence). The CDR3 is made up of 13 amino acids. This CDR3 reads CASNRESEGTQYF. The CDR3 DNA follows: TGTGCCAGCAACAGGGAATCTGAGGGGACCCAGTACTTC.

The chain has TRBV4-1 and TRBJ2-1; TRBD2 matches 12 bases. The germline gives CDR1 MGHRA, CDR2 YSYEKL. This CDR3 spans 15 amino acids. The V segment lost 2 bases and the J segment 8 bases; nucleotides outside the gene matches: 4. CDR3 loop: CASSQLAGGRDEQFF. The CDR3 DNA sequence: TGCGCCAGCAGCCAACTAGCGGGAGGGCGCGATGAGCAGTTCTTC.

This clone was observed a few times. This chain connects TRBV10-3 to TRBJ2-2; tentative D call: TRBD1 (8 bases). CDR3 length: 15 amino acids. Germline CDR1 reads ENHRY; CDR2 reads SYGVKD. V lost 10 bases, J lost 4 bases, and 19 bases lay in between. The CDR3, as DNA: TGTGCCACCCCAAAGACAGGGGAGGGCACCGGGGAGCTGTTTTTT. Amino acid sequence: CATPKTGEGTGELFF.

This chain connects TRBV18 to TRBJ2-5; 7 nucleotides match TRBD1. CDR1 and CDR2 (germline): KGHSH, LQKENI. The length of the CDR3 is 17 residues. J was trimmed by 1 base and V by 6 bases; bases with no gene match: 14. CDR3 in DNA: TGTGCCAGCTCCTTCGGGGTCGACAGGGTCCTCCAAGAGACCCAGTACTTC. Protein sequence: CASSFGVDRVLQETQYF.

This clone appeared a few times. The rearrangement links TRBV4-1 to TRBJ2-7; no clear D gene. From germline, CDR1 is MGHRA and CDR2 YSYEKL. The CDR3 contains 15 residues. Between the trimmed V and J ends, which lost 1 base and 3 bases, there was a span of 13 bases. The CDR3 loop is CASSQGSGNRYEQYF. The CDR3 DNA sequence: TGCGCCAGCAGCCAAGGGTCAGGAAATCGCTACGAGCAGTACTTC.

V usage is TRBV28 and J usage is TRBJ2-1, with 12 bases lining up with TRBD2. This CDR3 has 16 residues. Germline CDR1 and CDR2: MDHEN and SYDVKM. The ends lost 5 bases at V and 7 bases at J; junction bases unmatched: 9. As DNA, the CDR3 is TGTGCCAGCAGTCTCTGGACTAGCGGGACCCTTAATGAGCAGTTCTTC. Its protein product is CASSLWTSGTLNEQFF.

The table lists this clone with a few counts. The CDR3 coding sequence is TGTGCCAGCAGTCTTACTACAGGGTCGGAGACCCAGTACTTC. Amino acids: CASSLTTGSETQYF. The chain uses TRBV27 and TRBJ2-5, with a weak D call TRBD1 (6 bases). The V gene's germline CDR1 is MNHEY and CDR2 SMNVEV (reference sequence). Trimming removed 5 bases at V and 5 bases at J, with 15 bases between. The CDR3 totals 14 residues.

This clone was seen a handful of times. The J gene is TRBJ1-1, the V gene TRBV10-3; D not resolved. Trimming removed 4 bases from V and 4 bases from J, with 7 bases in between. The CDR3 covers 12 residues. The germline V gene encodes CDR1 ENHRY and CDR2 SYGVKD. The CDR3 protein is CAISAGGTEAFF. CDR3 bases: TGTGCCATCAGTGCCGGTGGCACTGAAGCTTTCTTT.

This clone was seen a handful of times. The J gene is TRBJ1-1, the V gene TRBV6-1, with 8 bases that match TRBD1. V lost 5 bases, J lost 4 bases, and 3 bases stayed unmatched. This CDR3 has 13 amino acids. CDR1 is MNHNS, CDR2 SASEGT, per germline. CDR3 bases: TGTGCCAGCAGTCCTGGACAGGGCACTGAAGCTTTCTTT. It specifies CASSPGQGTEAFF.

This chain uses TRBV29-1 with TRBJ2-1; D is uncertain. V lost 5 bases and J lost 0, with 23 bases in between. This CDR3 is built from 18 residues. The germline CDR1 and CDR2 sequences are SQVTM and ANQGSEA. This chain's CDR3 is CSVPPAGSPPNSYNEQFF. Here the CDR3 DNA reads TGCAGCGTTCCCCCGGCAGGTTCTCCACCTAACTCCTACAATGAGCAGTTCTTC.

The V gene is TRBV28, the J gene TRBJ1-1; no firm D call. Germline V gene data show CDR1 as MDHEN and CDR2 as SYDVKM. V was clipped by 3 bases and J by 1 base, with 6 bases between them. This CDR3 is 13 amino acids long. The CDR3 coding sequence is TGTGCCAGCAGTTTGGTGGCGAACACTGAAGCTTTCTTT. This gives the protein CASSLVANTEAFF.

V and J are TRBV29-1 and TRBJ2-3, with TRBD2 matching 7 bases. The V gene's germline CDR1 is SQVTM and CDR2 ANQGSEA. There are 14 residues in the CDR3. J was trimmed by 3 bases and V by 4 bases; bases with no gene match: 7. The CDR3 here is CSVVPAGLTDTQYF. Here the CDR3 DNA reads TGCAGCGTTGTACCAGCGGGACTGACAGATACGCAGTATTTT.

This chain uses TRBV7-2 with TRBJ1-3; D perhaps matches TRBD1 (6 bases). The germline V and J ends were trimmed by 5 bases and 2 bases, with 13 bases remaining between them. Germline V gives CDR1 SGHTA, CDR2 FQGNSA. The CDR3 consists of 15 residues. Here the CDR3 DNA reads TGTGCCAGCAGCCCGGACAGTTTAACTGGAAACACCATATATTTT. Amino acids: CASSPDSLTGNTIYF. Full variable domain (rest looked up from reference TRBV7-2 and TRBJ1-3): GAGVSQSPSNKVTEKGKDVELRCDPISGHTALYWYRQSLGQGLEFLIYFQGNSAPDKSGLPSDRFSAERTGGSVSTLTIQRTQQEDSAVYLCASSPDSLTGNTIYFGEGSWLTVV.

The chain employs TRBV6-5 and TRBJ1-5, with no clear D. V was cut by 6 bases and J by 6 bases, with 15 bases left in between. From germline, CDR1 is MNHEY and CDR2 SVGAGI. The CDR3 consists of 14 residues. For the CDR3, the DNA is TGTGCCAGCAGGTCCGGAGGGTCTTTTCAGCCCCAGCATTTT. Translation: CASRSGGSFQPQHF.

The V and J genes are TRBV15 and TRBJ1-5, with D uncertain. Germline-derived CDR1 and CDR2 are LNHNV and YYDKDF (reference sequence). The length of the CDR3 is 12 residues. The V and J ends lost 1 base and 4 bases respectively, with 2 bases between them. CDR3 residues: CATSRANQPQHF. In DNA form, the CDR3 reads TGTGCCACCAGCAGAGCTAATCAGCCCCAGCATTTT.

The gene calls are TRBV29-1 and TRBJ2-3; 9 bases line up with TRBD1. The CDR3 runs to 16 residues. Germline V gene sequence: CDR1 SQVTM, CDR2 ANQGSEA. The J segment lost 2 bases and the V segment lost 6 bases, leaving 12 bases of the junction unmatched. CDR3: CSVSDRGGYNTDTQYF. CDR3 bases: TGCAGCGTCTCGGACAGGGGAGGGTACAACACAGATACGCAGTATTTT.

This chain uses TRBV5-6 with TRBJ2-2, with 7 bases aligning to TRBD1. After removal of 3 bases from V and 6 bases from J, the junction contained 11 bases not matched to a gene. The CDR3 runs to 16 residues. Germline V gene sequence: CDR1 SGHDT, CDR2 YYEEEE. The chain's CDR3 is CASSYPDRETAGELFF. Here the CDR3 DNA reads TGTGCCAGCAGCTACCCCGACAGGGAGACTGCCGGGGAGCTGTTTTTT.